This T cell receptor (beta chain) was captured in a study of blood T cell repertoires in COVID-19 (dated by TCRdb to 2020 to 2021). In the study overall: The collaborator samples originated in the United States, Italy and Spain and spanned the acute and convalescent phases of COVID-19. The repertoires were released in a freely available public database intended as a resource for research on the immune response to SARS-CoV-2. The dataset comprised deeply sampled blood TCRbeta repertoires from subjects exposed to, actively infected with, or recovered from COVID-19. Where available, HLA class I and class II types were taken from metadata supplied by the sample provider and were not determined by assay-based typing. The prospective study material was composed of cDNA or gDNA derived from T cells, B-cell-depleted T cells, or PBMCs. The sample metadata nearly always contained a de-identified subject ID, COVID-19 status, age in years and sex. The samples were drawn from the first 160 participants of the ongoing ImmuneRACE study and from 950 to 1,500 subjects provided by 6 global collaborators. The investigation overall reported the following: The amount of clinical and demographic metadata varied by source and participant and was provided uncurated.

TCRbeta CDR3 regions were amplified from genomic DNA using the immunoSEQ Assay, a bias-controlled multiplex PCR. In the paper's pipeline: Nucleated cell counts per sample were estimated from amplification of reference gene primers within the assay. To quantify the absolute abundance of each unique TCRbeta CDR3 rearrangement, sequence reads were collapsed and filtered. For each sample, productive Simpson clonality was calculated by taking the square root of Simpson's diversity index across productive rearrangements. TCRdb's version of the immuneACCESS table is confined to in-frame rearrangements and falls short of the full clone set. An unresolved V gene accounts for under half of the shortfall where checked; the remainder is of unknown origin. V and J calls and clone size are those listed in that table; D and trimming were worked out from the DNA. This sample lists about 82,000 clones; under 80% were detected once. About a third of the sample lies in the top ten.

A note on this clone: Its antigen is still unknown. Nothing much larger sits one base from this clone, and base qualities are not available.

Ends trimmed: V by 4 bases, J by 4 bases; bases unmatched to a gene: 4. The germline V gene yields SGHRS for CDR1 and YFSETQ for CDR2. The cysteine opens and the phenylalanine closes a CDR3 of 15 amino acids. Here the CDR3 DNA is all that survives: 45 bases in frame from base 1. One collaborating source in Seattle enrolled patients during active infection and followed them longitudinally through the course of disease. Each collaborating institution followed its own protocols to collect whole blood in K2EDTA tubes. For TCRbeta analysis, collaborator samples were shipped as frozen whole blood, as isolated PBMCs, or as DNA extracted from either sample type.

The V and J genes are TRBV5-1 and TRBJ2-3; TRBD1 agrees with 12 junctional bases. The sample taken for sequencing was peripheral blood. This clonotype was sampled from a man in his 60s with COVID-19, enrolled during active disease. CDR3 sequence: CASSAGQGAADTQYF. In nucleotide form, the sequence is TGCGCCAGCAGCGCGGGACAGGGGGCCGCAGATACGCAGTATTTT. Full variable domain (CDR3 extended with the reference TRBV5-1 and TRBJ2-3 proteins): KAGVTQTPRYLIKTRGQQVTLSCSPISGHRSVSWYQQTPGQGLQFLFEYFSETQRNKGNFPGRFSGRQFSNSRSEMNVSTLELGDSALYLCASSAGQGAADTQYFGPGTRLTVL.